One and the same sample provided the 5 T cell receptor beta chains below, sequenced in a study of OX40 agonist ivuxolimab in advanced cancers. Sequenced by immunoSEQ multiplex PCR; TCRdb stores in-frame clones only, minus some. The sample lists around 60,000 clones, about 80% seen once, with 2% to 2.5% in the top ten. This specimen was CD4+ or CD8+ T cells sorted from blood, taken in a trial of the OX40 agonist ivuxolimab. These receptor sequences come from an adult with an advanced solid tumor such as melanoma, head and neck, liver or kidney cancer.

The chain couples TRBV19 to TRBJ2-6; D may be TRBD1 (7 bases). V gave up 4 bases and J gave up 3 bases, with 13 bases separating them. This CDR3 has 16 amino acids. Per the germline V gene, CDR1 is LNHDA and CDR2 is SQIVND (reference sequence). CDR3 residues: CASSTQGGGGANVLTF. CDR3 DNA sequence: TGTGCCAGTAGTACGCAGGGGGGCGGTGGGGCCAACGTCCTGACTTTC.

The chain joins TRBV11-2 to TRBJ2-5, with D perhaps TRBD2 (6 bases). The DNA end is a closer match to TRBJ2-7, so the J assignment may be wrong. Germline-derived CDR1 and CDR2 are SGHAT and FQNNGV. This CDR3 has 15 residues. CDR3 residues: CASSASGTAPYEQYF. The CDR3 DNA sequence: TGTGCCAGCAGCGCGTCCGGGACTGCTCCATACGAGCAGTACTTC.

The table lists this clone with a count of one. The V and J genes are TRBV5-1 and TRBJ1-2, with 8 nucleotides matching TRBD1. The J segment lost 0 bases and the V segment lost 3 bases, leaving 7 bases of the junction unmatched. The CDR3 consists of 16 residues. Germline CDR1 SGHRS, CDR2 YFSETQ. CDR3 protein: CASSSPTGATNYGYTF. The CDR3 nucleotides are TGCGCCAGCAGCTCCCCGACAGGGGCGACTAACTATGGCTACACCTTC.

This clone was recorded once. This chain joins TRBV7-2 and TRBJ2-7, with D maybe TRBD2 (6 bases). Trimming shortened V by 5 bases and J by 5 bases, and 22 bases separated the two germline ends. Germline V gene lookup returns CDR1 SGHTA and CDR2 FQGNSA. The CDR3 covers 16 residues. The CDR3 spells CASSPHAAGNWDEQYF. The CDR3 nucleotides are TGTGCCAGCAGCCCCCACGCGGCGGGAAATTGGGACGAGCAGTACTTC.

V usage is TRBV5-1 and J usage is TRBJ2-5; the D is unclear. The germline CDR1 and CDR2 sequences are SGHRS and YFSETQ. Trimming left V 1 base short and J 5 bases short, with 9 bases between. The CDR3 is made up of 13 amino acids. The CDR3: CASSLSGGETQYF. The DNA for the CDR3 is TGCGCCAGCAGCTTGTCAGGTGGTGAGACCCAGTACTTC.